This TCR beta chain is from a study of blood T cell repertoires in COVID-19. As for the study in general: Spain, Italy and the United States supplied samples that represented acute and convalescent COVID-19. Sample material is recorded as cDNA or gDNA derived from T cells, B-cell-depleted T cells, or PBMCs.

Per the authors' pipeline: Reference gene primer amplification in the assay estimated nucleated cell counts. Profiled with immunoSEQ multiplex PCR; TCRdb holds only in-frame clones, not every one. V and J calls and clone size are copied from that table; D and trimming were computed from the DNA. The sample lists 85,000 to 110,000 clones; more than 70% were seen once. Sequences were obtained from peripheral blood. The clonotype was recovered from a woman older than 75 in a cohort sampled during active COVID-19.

CDR3 amino acids: CASSPNSAWPQHF. The DNA for the CDR3 is TGTGCCAGCAGCCCCAATTCAGCGTGGCCCCAGCATTTT. The gene calls are TRBV5-5 and TRBJ1-5, with D unresolved. The CDR3 spans 13 residues. Germline V CDR1 and CDR2: SGHKS, YYEKEE (reference sequence). Trimming shortened V by 4 bases and J by 9 bases, and 14 bases separated the two germline ends.